This T cell receptor (beta chain) came from a study of shared clonotypes between healthy human individuals. There are 13 residues in the CDR3. V lost 3 bases to trimming and J lost 4 bases, with 10 bases between them. The V gene's germline CDR1 is GTSNPN and CDR2 SVGIG (reference sequence). On sorted subsets, replicate PCRs used 200 ng DNA, or tens of thousands of T cell genomes. The repertoire was sequenced with immunoSEQ multiplex PCR; TCRdb's copy has only in-frame clones and lacks some. The table lists about 380,000 clones, 90% to 97% of them singletons. This chain joins TRBV30 and TRBJ2-1; D possibly corresponds to TRBD2 (5 bases). This clonotype was obtained from a young man in good health. Material: memory CD8+ T cells sorted from blood. The subset denotes: CD45RO+ cells pooled with CCR7-negative TemRA cells. CDR3 region: CAWRRGRYNEQFF. The CDR3 DNA follows: TGTGCCTGGAGAAGAGGGCGGTACAATGAGCAGTTCTTC. The full variable domain, rest sourced from reference TRBV30 and TRBJ2-1, is SQTIHQWPATLVQPVGSPLSLECTVEGTSNPNLYWYRQAAGRGLQLLFYSVGIGQISSEVPQNLSASRPQDRQFILSSKKLLLSDSGFYLCAWRRGRYNEQFFGPGTRLTVL.